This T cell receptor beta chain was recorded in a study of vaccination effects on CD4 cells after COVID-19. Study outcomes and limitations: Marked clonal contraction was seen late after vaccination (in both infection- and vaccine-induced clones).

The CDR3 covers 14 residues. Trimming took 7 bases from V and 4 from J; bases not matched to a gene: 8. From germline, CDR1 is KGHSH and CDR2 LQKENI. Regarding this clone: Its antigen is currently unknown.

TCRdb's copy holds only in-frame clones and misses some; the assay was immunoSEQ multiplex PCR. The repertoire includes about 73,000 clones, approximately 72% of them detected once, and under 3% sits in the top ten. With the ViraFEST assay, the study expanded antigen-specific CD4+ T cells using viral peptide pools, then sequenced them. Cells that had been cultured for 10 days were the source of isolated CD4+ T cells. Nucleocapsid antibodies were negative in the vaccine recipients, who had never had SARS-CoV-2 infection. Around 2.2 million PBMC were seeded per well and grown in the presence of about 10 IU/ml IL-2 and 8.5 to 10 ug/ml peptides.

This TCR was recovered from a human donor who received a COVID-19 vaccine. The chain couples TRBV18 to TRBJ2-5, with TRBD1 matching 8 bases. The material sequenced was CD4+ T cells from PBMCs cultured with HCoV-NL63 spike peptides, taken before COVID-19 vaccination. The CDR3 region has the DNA TGTGCCAGCTATAGTGGAGACAGGGGAGAGACCCAGTACTTC. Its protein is CASYSGDRGETQYF.